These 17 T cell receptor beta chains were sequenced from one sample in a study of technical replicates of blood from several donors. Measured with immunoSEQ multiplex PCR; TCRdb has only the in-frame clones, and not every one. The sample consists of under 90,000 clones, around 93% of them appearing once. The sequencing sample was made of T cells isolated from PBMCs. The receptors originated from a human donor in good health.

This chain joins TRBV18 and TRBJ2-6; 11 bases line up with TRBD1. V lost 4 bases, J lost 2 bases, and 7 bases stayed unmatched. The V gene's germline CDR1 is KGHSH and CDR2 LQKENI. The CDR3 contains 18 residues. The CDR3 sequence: CASSRRTGGAPGANVLTF. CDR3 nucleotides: TGTGCCAGCTCACGGAGGACAGGGGGCGCCCCTGGGGCCAACGTCCTGACTTTC.

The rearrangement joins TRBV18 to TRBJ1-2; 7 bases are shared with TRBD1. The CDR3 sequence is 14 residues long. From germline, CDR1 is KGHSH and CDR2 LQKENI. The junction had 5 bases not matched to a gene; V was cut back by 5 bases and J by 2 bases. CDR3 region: CASSDREPNYGYTF. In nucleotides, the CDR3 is TGTGCCAGCTCAGACAGGGAGCCCAACTATGGCTACACCTTC. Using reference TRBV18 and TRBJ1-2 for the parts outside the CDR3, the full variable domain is NAGVMQNPRHLVRRRGQEARLRCSPMKGHSHVYWYRQLPEEGLKFMVYLQKENIIDESGMPKERFSAEFPKEGPSILRIQQVVRGDSAAYFCASSDREPNYGYTFGSGTRLTVV.

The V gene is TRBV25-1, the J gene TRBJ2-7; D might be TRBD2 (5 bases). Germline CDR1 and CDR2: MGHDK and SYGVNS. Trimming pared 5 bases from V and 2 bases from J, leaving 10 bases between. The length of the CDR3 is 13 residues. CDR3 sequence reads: CASSQAAAYEQYF. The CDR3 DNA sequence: TGTGCCAGCAGTCAAGCGGCGGCCTACGAGCAGTACTTC.

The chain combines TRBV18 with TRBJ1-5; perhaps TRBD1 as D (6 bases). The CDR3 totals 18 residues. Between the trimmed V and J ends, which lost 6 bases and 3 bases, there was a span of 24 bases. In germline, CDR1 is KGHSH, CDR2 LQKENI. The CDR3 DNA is TGTGCCAGCTCCCGCGAGGACTCCCGGGGGGCTTACAATCAGCCCCAGCATTTT. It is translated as CASSREDSRGAYNQPQHF.

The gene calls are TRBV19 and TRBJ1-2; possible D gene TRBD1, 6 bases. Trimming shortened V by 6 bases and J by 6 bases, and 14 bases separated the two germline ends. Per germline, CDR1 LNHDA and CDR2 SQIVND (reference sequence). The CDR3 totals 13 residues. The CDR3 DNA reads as TGTGCCAGTAGCGCGGGGGGGCTGCATGGCTACACCTTC. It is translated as CASSAGGLHGYTF. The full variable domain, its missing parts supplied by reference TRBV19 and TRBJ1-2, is DGGITQSPKYLFRKEGQNVTLSCEQNLNHDAMYWYRQDPGQGLRLIYYSQIVNDFQKGDIAEGYSVSREKKESFPLTVTSAQKNPTAFYLCASSAGGLHGYTFGSGTRLTVV.

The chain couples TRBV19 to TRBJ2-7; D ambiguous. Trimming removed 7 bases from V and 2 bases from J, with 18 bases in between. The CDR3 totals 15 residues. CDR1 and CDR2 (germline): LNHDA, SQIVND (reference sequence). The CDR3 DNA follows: TGTGCCAGTACCCGCTTTGGAGCGAAGACCTACGAGCAGTACTTC. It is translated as CASTRFGAKTYEQYF. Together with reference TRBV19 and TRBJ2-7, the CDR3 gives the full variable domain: DGGITQSPKYLFRKEGQNVTLSCEQNLNHDAMYWYRQDPGQGLRLIYYSQIVNDFQKGDIAEGYSVSREKKESFPLTVTSAQKNPTAFYLCASTRFGAKTYEQYFGPGTRLTVT.

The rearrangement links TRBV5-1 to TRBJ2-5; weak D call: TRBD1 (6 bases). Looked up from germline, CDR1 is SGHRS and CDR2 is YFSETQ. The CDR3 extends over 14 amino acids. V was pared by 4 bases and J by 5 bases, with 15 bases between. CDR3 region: CASSQTTGMETQYF. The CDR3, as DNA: TGCGCCAGCAGCCAGACCACAGGGATGGAGACCCAGTACTTC.

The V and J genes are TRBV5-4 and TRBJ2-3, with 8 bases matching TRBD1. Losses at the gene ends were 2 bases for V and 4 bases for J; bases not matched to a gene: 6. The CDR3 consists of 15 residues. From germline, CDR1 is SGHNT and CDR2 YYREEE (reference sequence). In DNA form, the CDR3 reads TGTGCCAGCAGCTTCCGGGACAGGCTATCAGATACGCAGTATTTT. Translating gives CASSFRDRLSDTQYF.

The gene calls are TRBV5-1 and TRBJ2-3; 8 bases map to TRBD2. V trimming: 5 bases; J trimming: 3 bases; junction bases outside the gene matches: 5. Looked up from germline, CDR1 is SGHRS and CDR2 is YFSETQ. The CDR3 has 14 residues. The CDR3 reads CASSLPSGTDTQYF. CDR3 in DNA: TGCGCCAGCAGTCTACCTAGCGGGACAGATACGCAGTATTTT.

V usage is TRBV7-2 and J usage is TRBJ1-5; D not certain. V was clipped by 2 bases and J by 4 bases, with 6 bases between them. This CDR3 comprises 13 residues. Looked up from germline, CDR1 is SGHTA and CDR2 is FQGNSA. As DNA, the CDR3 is TGTGCCAGCAGCTTACAGGAAAATCAGCCCCAGCATTTT. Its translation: CASSLQENQPQHF.

CDR3 region: CASSLVPSGRTEAFF. The CDR3, as DNA: TGTGCCAGCAGCTTAGTGCCGTCAGGGAGGACTGAAGCTTTCTTT. The V and J genes are TRBV7-2 and TRBJ1-1, with D perhaps TRBD1 (5 bases). The CDR3 contains 15 residues. Germline lookup yields CDR1 SGHTA and CDR2 FQGNSA. V was clipped by 1 base and J by 5 bases, with 14 bases between them.

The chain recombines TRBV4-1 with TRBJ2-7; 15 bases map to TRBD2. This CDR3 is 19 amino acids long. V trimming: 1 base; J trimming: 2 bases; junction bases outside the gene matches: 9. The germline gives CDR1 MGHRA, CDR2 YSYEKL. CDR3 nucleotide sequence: TGCGCCAGCAGCCAAGGACCCTGGACTAGCGGGGGGGCCCCCTACGAGCAGTACTTC. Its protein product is CASSQGPWTSGGAPYEQYF.

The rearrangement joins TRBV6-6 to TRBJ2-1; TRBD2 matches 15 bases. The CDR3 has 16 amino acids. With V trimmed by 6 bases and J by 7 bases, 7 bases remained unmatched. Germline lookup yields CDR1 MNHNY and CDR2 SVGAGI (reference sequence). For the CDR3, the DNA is TGTGCCAGCAGACGCCCCGGGACTAGCGGGAGGAATGAGCAGTTCTTC. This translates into CASRRPGTSGRNEQFF.

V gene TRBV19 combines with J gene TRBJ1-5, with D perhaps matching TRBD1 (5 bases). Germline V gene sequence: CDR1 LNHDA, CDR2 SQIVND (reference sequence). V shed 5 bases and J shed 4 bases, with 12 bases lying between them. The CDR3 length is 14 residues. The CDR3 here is CASSYRQGNQPQHF. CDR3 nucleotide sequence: TGTGCCAGTAGTTATCGCCAGGGAAATCAGCCCCAGCATTTT.

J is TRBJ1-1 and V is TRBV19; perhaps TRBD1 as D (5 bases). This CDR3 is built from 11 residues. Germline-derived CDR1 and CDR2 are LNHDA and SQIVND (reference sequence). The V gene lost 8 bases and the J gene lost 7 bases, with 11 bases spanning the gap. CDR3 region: CASSVGGEAFF. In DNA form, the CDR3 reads TGTGCCAGTTCTGTCGGGGGTGAAGCTTTCTTT.

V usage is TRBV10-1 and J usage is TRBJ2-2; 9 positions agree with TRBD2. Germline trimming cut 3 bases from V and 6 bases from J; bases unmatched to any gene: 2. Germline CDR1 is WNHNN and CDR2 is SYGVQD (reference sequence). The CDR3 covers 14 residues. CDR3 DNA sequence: TGCGCCAGCAGTGAACTAGCGGGCCCCGGGGAGCTGTTTTTT. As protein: CASSELAGPGELFF.

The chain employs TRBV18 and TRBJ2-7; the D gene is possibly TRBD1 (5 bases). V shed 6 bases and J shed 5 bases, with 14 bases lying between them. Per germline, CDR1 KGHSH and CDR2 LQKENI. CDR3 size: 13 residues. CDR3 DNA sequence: TGTGCCAGCTCGCAATACCAAGGGGACGAGCAGTACTTC. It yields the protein CASSQYQGDEQYF.